Listed below are T cell receptor beta chains from one sample, sequenced in a study of T cells in Graves' hyperthyroidism and ophthalmopathy. TCRdb itself ran the multiplex PCR reads through MiXCR, one entry per CDR3 protein. The sample includes hundreds of thousands of distinct CDR3 sequences, over 12% of them seen just once. The sample comprised blood. The receptors shown here come from a woman in her sixties or seventies with Graves' ophthalmopathy. CDR3s include the opening cysteine and the closing phenylalanine or tryptophan. D genes are given only for firm matches. Not every row has a clone size; where given, it reads once, few, many or a size class.

-	15	TRBV20-1	TRBJ1-6	-	CSAGDSPVGNSPLHF	TGCAGTGCAGGGGACTCCCCTGTTGGTAATTCACCCCTCCACTTT
many	13	TRBV7-2	TRBJ2-7	-	CASSLSVGHEQYF	TGTGCCAGCAGCTTATCTGTAGGCCACGAGCAGTACTTC
few	13	TRBV5-4	TRBJ2-1	-	CASSLSSRNEQFF	TGTGCCAGCAGCTTATCCAGCCGTAATGAGCAGTTCTTC
-	17	TRBV15	TRBJ2-3	-	CATSRLRAPSGPDTQYF	TGTGCCACCAGCAGACTCCGGGCCCCCTCGGGCCCAGATACGCAGTATTTT
-	15	TRBV19	TRBJ2-1	-	CASSIPRVQSNEQFF	TGTGCCAGTAGTATCCCTAGGGTACAGTCGAATGAGCAGTTCTTC
few	13	TRBV24-1	TRBJ2-7	-	CATSAGNIYEQYF	TGTGCCACCAGTGCTGGCAATATCTACGAGCAGTACTTC
-	14	TRBV18	TRBJ2-5	TRBD1	CASSPLPGGETQYF	TGTGCCAGCTCACCACTCCCAGGGGGAGAGACCCAGTACTTC
many	17	TRBV7-8	TRBJ2-7	TRBD1	CASSLAYLGQGALEQYF	TGTGCCAGCAGCTTAGCGTACCTGGGACAGGGGGCTTTGGAGCAGTACTTC
many	13	TRBV20-1	TRBJ2-7	TRBD1	CSARGTGGYEQYF	TGCAGTGCTAGAGGGACAGGGGGTTACGAGCAGTACTTC
many	17	TRBV20-1	TRBJ2-1	-	CSARDDTGRKTYNEQFF	TGCAGTGCTAGAGATGACACAGGACGTAAAACCTACAATGAGCAGTTCTTC
many	15	TRBV12-5	TRBJ2-3	TRBD2	CASGPWGGLADPQYF	TGTGCTAGTGGACCCTGGGGGGGACTAGCGGATCCGCAGTATTTT
many	14	TRBV20-1	TRBJ1-5	-	CSASDGPGGQPQHF	TGCAGTGCTTCGGACGGCCCCGGGGGCCAGCCCCAGCATTTT
-	16	TRBV9	TRBJ2-4	TRBD1	CASSARDRGPGGIQYF	TGTGCCAGCAGCGCCCGGGACAGGGGGCCTGGGGGCATTCAGTACTTC
many	15	TRBV28	TRBJ1-5	-	CASRTRGSRAQPQHF	TGTGCCAGCAGGACGAGGGGTTCCAGAGCCCAGCCCCAGCATTTT
many	14	TRBV6-1	TRBJ1-2	TRBD1	CASSNLGGDYGYTF	TGTGCCAGCAGCAACTTAGGGGGCGACTATGGCTACACCTTC
many	15	TRBV20-1	TRBJ2-7	TRBD2	CSASLAGTSWGEQYF	TGCAGTGCTTCCCTGGCTGGGACTAGCTGGGGCGAGCAGTACTTC
-	14	TRBV6-1	TRBJ1-5	TRBD1	CASIPGGSNQPQHF	TGTGCCAGCATCCCAGGGGGGAGCAATCAGCCCCAGCATTTT
many	14	TRBV3-1	TRBJ1-1	-	CASSQGLGGSEAFF	TGTGCCAGCAGCCAAGGATTGGGTGGGTCTGAAGCTTTCTTT
many	13	TRBV6-2/TRBV6-3	TRBJ1-1	TRBD1	CASRGGGFGEAFF	TGTGCCAGCAGAGGAGGGGGCTTTGGTGAAGCTTTCTTT
-	15	TRBV20-1	TRBJ2-7	TRBD1	CSARDAGQGDYEQYF	TGCAGTGCTAGAGATGCGGGACAGGGTGACTACGAGCAGTACTTC
-	13	TRBV7-9	TRBJ2-7	TRBD1	CVAERDRGYEQYF	TGTGTCGCCGAGAGGGACAGGGGCTACGAGCAGTACTTC
-	16	TRBV11-1	TRBJ1-1	TRBD1	CASSLEAGGAGTEAFF	TGTGCCAGCAGCTTAGAGGCAGGGGGCGCGGGAACTGAAGCTTTCTTT